The 6 T cell receptor beta chains below were found in one sample sequenced in a study of blood T cell dynamics during melanoma immunotherapy. Noted time point: pre-treatment baseline. TCRdb's copy holds only in-frame clones and misses some; the assay was immunoSEQ multiplex PCR. The sample yields about 14,000 clones, over 75% seen once. The source was blood, collected from a patient treated with checkpoint blockade. The source of these receptors is a human donor with melanoma.

The CDR3 here is CASRERGNTEAFF. The CDR3 DNA reads as TGTGCCAGTAGAGAACGCGGGAACACTGAAGCTTTCTTT. The V gene is TRBV19, the J gene TRBJ1-1, with unresolved D. CDR1 and CDR2 (germline): LNHDA, SQIVND (reference sequence). Trimming shortened V by 6 bases and J by 1 base, and 9 bases separated the two germline ends. The CDR3 has 13 amino acids.

This clone came up once. The rearrangement links TRBV23-1 to TRBJ1-2; D not certain. TRBV23-1 is sorted into the ORF group, with uncertain function. V gave up 0 bases and J gave up 8 bases, with 13 bases separating them. CDR3 size: 14 residues. Here the CDR3 DNA reads TGCGCCAGCAGTCAATCGGAACCCAGGAGGGGCTACACCTTC. It specifies CASSQSEPRRGYTF.

This chain uses TRBV6-5 with TRBJ2-1, with D perhaps matching TRBD2 (5 bases). This CDR3 has 12 amino acids. The ends were cut back, 7 bases at V and 9 bases at J, with 13 bases in the middle. Germline V lookup: CDR1 MNHEY, CDR2 SVGAGI. The CDR3 loop is CASTTGGAEQFF. CDR3 nucleotides: TGTGCCAGCACCACCGGAGGCGCTGAGCAGTTCTTC.

The chain combines TRBV5-4 with TRBJ1-2, with D maybe TRBD1 (5 bases). The germline CDR1 and CDR2 sequences are SGHNT and YYREEE (reference sequence). CDR3 size: 13 residues. Trimming took off 1 base at V and 2 bases at J, with 6 bases between the two ends. The CDR3 sequence is CASSLRQNYGYTF. In nucleotides, the CDR3 is TGTGCCAGCAGCTTGAGACAGAACTATGGCTACACCTTC.

This chain uses TRBV19 with TRBJ1-1; D possibly corresponds to TRBD1 (6 bases). CDR3 length: 12 amino acids. Per germline, CDR1 LNHDA and CDR2 SQIVND (reference sequence). The V and J ends lost 5 bases and 8 bases respectively, with 12 bases between them. CDR3 in DNA: TGTGCCAGTAGTCCCCGGGACATGGAAGCTTTCTTT. Amino acids: CASSPRDMEAFF.

The chain links TRBV7-6 to TRBJ2-5; the D gene is possibly TRBD2 (6 bases). The ends were cut back, 5 bases at V and 3 bases at J, with 13 bases in the middle. The V gene's germline CDR1 is SGHVS and CDR2 FNYEAQ. The CDR3 totals 14 residues. CDR3 protein: CASSPILAEETQYF. The DNA for the CDR3 is TGTGCCAGCAGCCCAATACTAGCTGAAGAGACCCAGTACTTC. Based on the CDR3 plus reference TRBV7-6 and TRBJ2-5, the full variable domain is GAGVSQSPRYKVTKRGQDVALRCDPISGHVSLYWYRQALGQGPEFLTYFNYEAQQDKSGLPNDRFSAERPEGSISTLTIQRTEQRDSAMYRCASSPILAEETQYFGPGTRLLVL.